This T cell receptor (beta chain) was obtained from a study of T cell responses to AZD1222 COVID-19 vaccine listed by TCRdb under 2021. Notes on the research overall: AZD1222 recipients whose second dose came at about 4 weeks and those whose second dose came at about 12 weeks were combined into one group, since spike-specific TCR depth and breadth did not differ between the two schedules. TCR sequencing was performed for about 240 trial participants, of whom 200 to 210 were given two doses of AZD1222 and about 25 were given two doses of MenACWY control vaccine. Trial participants were enrolled by age into subgroups of 18-55, 56-69 and 70-plus years, and roughly 150, 30 and 60 TCR-sequenced participants, respectively, were included in these subgroups.

Overall study outcomes, separate from this receptor: CD4 TCRs associated with the vaccine covered the entire spike protein, and the dominant responses were in regions 160-218 and 743-854. Participants were mostly white British, with more females than males. The authors suggested clonal diversity may have been underestimated. Conclusions about previously exposed vaccinees are limited because only six or seven AZD1222 recipients were SARS-CoV-2 seropositive at baseline. A significant rise in spike-specific TCR breadth and depth was observed after two AZD1222 doses relative to day 0 and relative to MenACWY recipients. Nearly half of unique spike-specific TCRs reportedly recognized epitopes outside regions mutated in the B.1.351 and B.1.1.7 variants. Because no day 14 peak-response samples were available, repertoires were characterized only after the peak T cell response. The 56-69-year group was small, and its depth increase did not reach significance, likely because of low power.

V and J lose 3 bases and 2 bases, and a span of 7 bases separates them. CDR3 length: 13 amino acids, cysteine to phenylalanine. The DNA shown is the 39-base CDR3, in frame from base 1. In the case of this clone: Its antigen is currently not known. Per-base qualities were not stored, and no clone one base away is much larger.

Taken with the paper, the label for time point translates to: baseline before first vaccination. Samples from vaccinated people were obtained from the UK trials COV001 and COV002, which included a single-blind randomized controlled phase 2/3 trial of AZD1222 (ChAdOx1 nCoV-19) in healthy adults. For TCRbeta chain sequencing, PBMC samples from trial participants were taken at day 0 and at day 28 after the second dose. The CDR3 regions of human TCRbeta chains were analyzed by immunosequencing. For the original study's pipeline: TCRs in the repertoires were matched against a reference library of SARS-CoV-2-specific TCRs that had been generated with the MIRA antigen-specificity platform. Breadth was defined as the fraction of unique TCRs that were SARS-CoV-2-associated, and depth was defined as the fraction of total T cells that were SARS-CoV-2-associated. Each spike-specific TCR was assigned to its reactive spike region and to a CD4 or CD8 class using the MIRA data. Log10-transformed breadth and depth values were compared by one-way ANOVA with Sidak's multiple comparisons tests. TCRdb obtained this table from immuneACCESS and retained in-frame rearrangements with V and J assigned. These tables miss some clones; where compared with another copy, unresolved V genes account for less than half of the shortfall, and the remainder is unexplained. The V and J calls and clone size were taken over from that table, and D and trimming were inferred from the DNA. The sample has approximately 110,000 clones on record, around 94% of them singletons. The top ten hold under 2.5% of the sample.

The sequence derives from an adult in good health. This sample comprised peripheral blood, obtained on day 0 of AZD1222 vaccination. The chain is assembled from TRBV12-3 or TRBV12-4 and TRBJ1-1; the D gene cannot be named for sure. The DNA reads as follows: TGTGCCAGCAGTTTTAATCAAAACACTGAAGCTTTCTTT. The resulting protein is CASSFNQNTEAFF.